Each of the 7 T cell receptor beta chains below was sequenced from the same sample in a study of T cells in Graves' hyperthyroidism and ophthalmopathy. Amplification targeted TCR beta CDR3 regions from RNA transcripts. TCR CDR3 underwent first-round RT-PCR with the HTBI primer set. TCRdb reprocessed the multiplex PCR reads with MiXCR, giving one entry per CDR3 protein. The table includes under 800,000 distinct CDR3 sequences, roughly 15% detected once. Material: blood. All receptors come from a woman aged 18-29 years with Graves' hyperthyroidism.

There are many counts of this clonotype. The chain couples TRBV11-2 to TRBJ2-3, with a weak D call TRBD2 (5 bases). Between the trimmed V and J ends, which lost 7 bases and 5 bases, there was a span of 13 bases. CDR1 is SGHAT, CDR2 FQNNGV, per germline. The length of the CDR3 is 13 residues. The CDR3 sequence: CASKDFGGDTQYF. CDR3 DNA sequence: TGTGCCAGCAAGGACTTCGGAGGAGATACGCAGTATTTT.

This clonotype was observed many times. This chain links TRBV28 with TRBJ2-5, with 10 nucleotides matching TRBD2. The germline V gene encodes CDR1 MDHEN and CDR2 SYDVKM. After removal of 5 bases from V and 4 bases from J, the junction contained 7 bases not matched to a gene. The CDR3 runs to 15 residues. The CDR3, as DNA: TGTGCCAGCAGTGGAGCGGGAGGGGTTGGAGAGACCCAGTACTTC. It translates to CASSGAGGVGETQYF.

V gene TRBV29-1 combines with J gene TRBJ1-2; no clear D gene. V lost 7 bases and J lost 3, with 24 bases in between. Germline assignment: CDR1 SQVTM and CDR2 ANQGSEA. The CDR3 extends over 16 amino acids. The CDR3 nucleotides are TGCAGCGGCACCGCGAGGGCCTCCCCTGATTACTATGGCTACACCTTC. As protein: CSGTARASPDYYGYTF.

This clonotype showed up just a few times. In DNA form, the CDR3 reads TGTGCCAGCAGCCGGAGGACTAGCGGGAGACCAGATACGCAGTATTTT. As protein: CASSRRTSGRPDTQYF. The chain couples TRBV5-8 to TRBJ2-3; 13 nucleotides align to TRBD2. J lost 4 bases, V lost 4 bases, and 6 bases had no gene match. The CDR3 totals 16 residues. Per the germline V gene, CDR1 is SGHTS and CDR2 is YDEGEE.

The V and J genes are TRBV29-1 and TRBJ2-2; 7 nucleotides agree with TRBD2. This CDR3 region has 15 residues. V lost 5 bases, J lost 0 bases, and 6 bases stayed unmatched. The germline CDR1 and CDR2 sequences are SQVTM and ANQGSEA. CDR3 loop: CSVIEGLSNTGELFF. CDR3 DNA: TGCAGCGTTATTGAGGGACTATCGAACACCGGGGAGCTGTTTTTT.

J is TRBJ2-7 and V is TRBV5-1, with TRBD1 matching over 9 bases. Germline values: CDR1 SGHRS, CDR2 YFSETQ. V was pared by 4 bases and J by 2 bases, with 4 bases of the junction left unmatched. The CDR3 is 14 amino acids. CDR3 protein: CASSLRDRAYEQYF. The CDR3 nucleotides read TGCGCCAGCAGCCTCCGGGACAGGGCCTACGAGCAGTACTTC.

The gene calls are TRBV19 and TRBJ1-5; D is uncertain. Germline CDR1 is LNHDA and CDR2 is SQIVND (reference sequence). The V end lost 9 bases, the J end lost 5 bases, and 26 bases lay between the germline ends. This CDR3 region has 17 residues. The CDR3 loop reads CASSRAGWNEGHQPQHF. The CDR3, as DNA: TGTGCCAGCTCACGGGCAGGCTGGAATGAAGGTCATCAGCCCCAGCATTTT.